The clone carrying this TCR beta chain was detected ten times or more. Its target is unknown. This entry comes from a study of regulatory T cells in long-lasting Graves disease. In the study overall: Antithyroid drug use was under 3 months in newly diagnosed Graves' patients. The study's findings and limits: Repertoires from persistent disease leaned toward TRBV28, TRBJ1-2 and TRBJ2-5.

Time point here: newly diagnosed GD, antithyroid drugs for less than 3 months. Extracted PBMC RNA gave rise to the TCR library. The TCR beta library used iRepertoire HTBI primers with Arm-PCR amplification of CDR3. Under the authors' procedure: The study identified 60 to 65 TRBV and some 13 TRBJ segments across samples. Each CDR3 protein is one row after TCRdb ran MiXCR on the multiplex PCR reads. TCRdb, rather than the study authors, made the V and J calls. The sample consists of under 300,000 distinct CDR3 sequences, 20% of them appearing once. Trimming took 6 bases from V and 3 from J, leaving 15 bases between them. The CDR3 covers 15 residues. Germline lookup yields CDR1 SGHAT and CDR2 FQNNGV.

The chain links TRBV11-2 to TRBJ1-3; D might be TRBD1 (5 bases). The TCR originated in a female donor with Graves disease. The sequencing used peripheral blood mononuclear cells (PBMCs), collected at new diagnosis, from a patient treated with antithyroid drugs. The DNA of the CDR3 is TGTGCCAGCAGTCCGGAGGGACGAAATGGAAACACCATATATTTT. This translates into CASSPEGRNGNTIYF. Full variable domain (missing parts from reference TRBV11-2 and TRBJ1-3): EAGVAQSPRYKIIEKRQSVAFWCNPISGHATLYWYQQILGQGPKLLIQFQNNGVVDDSQLPKDRFSAERLKGVDSTLKIQPAKLEDSAVYLCASSPEGRNGNTIYFGEGSWLTVV.